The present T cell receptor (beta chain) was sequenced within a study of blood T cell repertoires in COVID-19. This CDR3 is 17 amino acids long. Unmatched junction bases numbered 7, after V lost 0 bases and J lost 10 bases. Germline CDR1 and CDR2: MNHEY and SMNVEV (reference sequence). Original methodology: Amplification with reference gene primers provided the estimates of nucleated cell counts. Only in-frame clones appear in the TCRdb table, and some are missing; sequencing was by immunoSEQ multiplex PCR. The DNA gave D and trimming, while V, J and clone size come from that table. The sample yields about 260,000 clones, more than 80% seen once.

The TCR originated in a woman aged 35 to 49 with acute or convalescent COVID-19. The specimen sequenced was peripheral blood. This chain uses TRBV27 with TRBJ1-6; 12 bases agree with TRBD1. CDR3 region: CASSLSGTGGLGSPLHF. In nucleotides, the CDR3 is TGTGCCAGCAGTTTATCCGGGACAGGGGGCTTAGGGTCACCCCTCCACTTT.